Listed below are T cell receptor beta chains from one sample, sequenced in a study of blood T cells in healthy people across ages. TCRdb recomputed calls from the 5' RACE reads with MiXCR, one row per CDR3 protein. The table shows roughly 900,000 distinct CDR3 sequences, with roughly 43% occurring only once. The source material was blood. The receptors here all came from a man under 40 in good health. The CDR3 runs from the conserved cysteine through the conserved F or W. A D gene is named only where the DNA matches it firmly. Where a row states a size, it is once, few, many or the class of an expanded clone; other rows omit it.

abundance	d_gene	v_gene	j_gene	CDR3aa	CDR3nt
-	-	TRBV6-5	TRBJ2-3	CASSYHSGTSTDTQYF	TGTGCCAGCAGTTACCATAGTGGTACTAGCACAGATACGCAGTATTTT
-	-	TRBV3-1	TRBJ2-7	CASSQVRSVEQYF	TGTGCCAGCAGCCAAGTTCGATCCGTCGAGCAGTACTTC
once	-	TRBV28	TRBJ2-5	CASSYPRGQETQYF	TGTGCCAGCAGTTACCCTCGGGGCCAAGAGACCCAGTACTTC
few	-	TRBV6-2/TRBV6-3	TRBJ2-1	CASGMTEDNEQFF	TGTGCCAGCGGAATGACGGAGGACAATGAGCAGTTCTTC
few	-	TRBV6-2/TRBV6-3	TRBJ2-7	CASRLAGHSYEQYF	TGTGCCAGCAGGCTTGCCGGGCACTCCTACGAGCAGTACTTC
-	TRBD1	TRBV20-1	TRBJ2-1	CSARGRTGGFEQFF	TGCAGTGCTAGAGGGCGAACAGGGGGCTTTGAGCAGTTCTTC
few	-	TRBV12-3/TRBV12-4	TRBJ2-3	CASSPPVGAQTDTDTQYF	TGTGCCAGCAGTCCCCCCGTAGGGGCGCAAACTGACACAGATACGCAGTATTTT
-	-	TRBV12-3/TRBV12-4	TRBJ1-2	CASSSDSTNYGYTF	TGTGCCAGCAGTAGCGACAGCACTAACTATGGCTACACCTTC
-	TRBD1	TRBV10-3	TRBJ1-2	CAISPDRTETNYGYTF	TGTGCCATCAGTCCGGACAGGACCGAAACTAACTATGGCTACACCTTC
-	-	TRBV19	TRBJ2-7	CASSIGWETYEQYF	TGTGCCAGTAGTATTGGGTGGGAAACCTACGAGCAGTACTTC
-	-	TRBV9	TRBJ2-2	CASSTGRSTGGELFF	TGTGCCAGCAGCACGGGACGAAGCACCGGAGGGGAGCTGTTTTTT
-	TRBD2	TRBV20-1	TRBJ2-3	CSAKRTSDFKDTQYF	TGCAGTGCCAAGAGGACTAGCGATTTTAAAGATACGCAGTATTTT
few	-	TRBV9	TRBJ2-7	CASSPTSFNEQYF	TGTGCCAGCAGTCCAACTAGCTTCAACGAGCAGTACTTC
few	TRBD1	TRBV4-1	TRBJ2-7	CASSQEEQGAYEQYF	TGCGCCAGCAGCCAAGAGGAACAGGGGGCCTACGAGCAGTACTTC
-	-	TRBV28	TRBJ2-7	CASSTNKQGLYEQYF	TGTGCCAGCAGTACCAACAAGCAGGGACTCTACGAGCAGTACTTC
-	-	TRBV5-1	TRBJ2-1	CASSLEHLGGSYNEQFF	TGCGCCAGCAGCTTGGAGCACCTAGGGGGCTCCTACAATGAGCAGTTCTTC
-	-	TRBV3-1	TRBJ1-5	CASSQASGSQHF	TGTGCCAGCAGCCAAGCGTCGGGGTCTCAGCATTTT
-	-	TRBV10-3	TRBJ2-3	CAISETGPPLTDTQYF	TGTGCCATCAGTGAAACGGGGCCACCCCTCACAGATACGCAGTATTTT
-	TRBD2	TRBV7-9	TRBJ2-4	CASSLSGGAGGKNIQYF	TGTGCCAGCAGCCTAAGCGGGGGGGCCGGGGGAAAAAACATTCAGTACTTC
-	TRBD2	TRBV6-2/TRBV6-3	TRBJ2-4	CASSPGLAGAKNIQYF	TGTGCCAGCAGCCCCGGACTAGCGGGAGCCAAAAACATTCAGTACTTC
-	-	TRBV20-1	TRBJ2-1	CSARHWDQEKGRFF	TGCAGTGCTAGACACTGGGACCAGGAAAAGGGGCGGTTCTTC
-	TRBD1	TRBV10-3	TRBJ1-2	CAISESRGQGYTF	TGTGCCATCAGTGAGTCAAGGGGGCAAGGCTACACCTTC
few	-	TRBV25-1	TRBJ2-5	CASSMPGIFQETQYF	TGTGCCAGCAGTATGCCAGGGATATTTCAAGAGACCCAGTACTTC
-	TRBD2	TRBV9	TRBJ2-3	CASSKTGGPADTQYF	TGTGCCAGCAGCAAAACGGGGGGGCCAGCAGATACGCAGTATTTT
few	-	TRBV12-3/TRBV12-4	TRBJ1-2	CASRRGDSYGYTF	TGTGCCAGCAGGAGAGGGGATTCTTATGGCTACACCTTC
-	TRBD1	TRBV5-1	TRBJ1-1	CASSPGDRGLAFF	TGCGCCAGCAGCCCCGGGGACAGGGGGCTGGCTTTCTTT
many	-	TRBV25-1	TRBJ2-4	CASTPGLPSIQYF	TGTGCCAGCACCCCGGGCCTCCCCAGCATTCAGTACTTC